Here is one T cell receptor beta chain with its context. Its antigen is as yet unknown. This sample stems from a study of T cells in Graves' hyperthyroidism and ophthalmopathy. Overall study findings and caveats: A model using 13 V-J features told ophthalmopathy apart from stable hyperthyroidism.

Amplified TCR beta CDR3 regions came from RNA transcripts. HTBI primers were used for first-round RT-PCR of the TCR CDR3. TCRdb analysed the multiplex PCR reads with MiXCR anew, one entry per CDR3 protein. The sample records about 770,000 distinct CDR3 sequences, approximately 18% being singletons. Uncontrolled infections, other autoimmune diseases, pregnancy or lactation led to exclusion of patients. Together with thyroid ultrasound, orbital computed tomography, serum thyroxine and TRAb, clinical symptoms were used for diagnoses. The CDR3 totals 14 residues. J was trimmed by 7 bases and V by 5 bases; bases with no gene match: 8. CDR1 is SGHTA and CDR2 is FQGNSA in the germline V gene.

The source material was blood. The source of this sequence is a woman aged 45-65 years with Graves' hyperthyroidism that later progressed to Graves' ophthalmopathy. The V and J genes are TRBV7-2 and TRBJ1-2; TRBD1 matches 9 bases. Here the CDR3 DNA reads TGTGCCAGCAGCATCCACAGGGGGCAAGGTGGCTACACCTTC. Encoded protein: CASSIHRGQGGYTF.